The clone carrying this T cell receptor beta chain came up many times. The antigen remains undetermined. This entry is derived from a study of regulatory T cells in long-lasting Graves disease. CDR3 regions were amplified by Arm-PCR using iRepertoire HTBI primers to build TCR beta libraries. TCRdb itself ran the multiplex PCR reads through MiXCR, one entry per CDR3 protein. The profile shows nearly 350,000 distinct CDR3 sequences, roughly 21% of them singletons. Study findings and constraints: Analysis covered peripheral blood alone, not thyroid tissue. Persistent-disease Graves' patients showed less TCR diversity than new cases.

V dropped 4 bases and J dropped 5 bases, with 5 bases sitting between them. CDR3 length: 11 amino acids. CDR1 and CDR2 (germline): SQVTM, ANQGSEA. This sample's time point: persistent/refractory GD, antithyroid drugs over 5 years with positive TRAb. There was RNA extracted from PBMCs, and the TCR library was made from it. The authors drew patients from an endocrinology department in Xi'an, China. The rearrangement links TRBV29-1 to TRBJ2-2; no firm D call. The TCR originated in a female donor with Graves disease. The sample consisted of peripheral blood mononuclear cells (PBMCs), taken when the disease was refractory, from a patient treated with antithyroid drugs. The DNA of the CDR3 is TGCAGCGTTGCGCGGACCGGGGAGCTGTTTTTT. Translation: CSVARTGELFF.